Shown below are 26 T cell receptor beta chains from a single sample sequenced in a study of blood T cell repertoires in COVID-19. Using immunoSEQ multiplex PCR, the repertoire was profiled, and TCRdb retains in-frame clones only, with some absent. The table has a few hundred thousand clones, around 87% seen once. Sequencing was carried out using PBMCs or T cells enriched from blood (not recorded which). The receptor source for this set is a woman aged 45-65 years who had recovered from COVID-19.

The V gene is TRBV19, the J gene TRBJ2-3; maybe TRBD2 (6 bases). Per the germline V gene, CDR1 is LNHDA and CDR2 is SQIVND (reference sequence). The CDR3 spans 17 residues. Trimming shortened V by 3 bases and J by 2 bases, and 18 bases separated the two germline ends. CDR3 amino acids: CASSMNGRGIDTDTQYF. The CDR3 coding sequence is TGTGCCAGTAGTATGAACGGGAGAGGGATAGACACAGATACGCAGTATTTT.

V gene TRBV3-1 (or the pseudogene TRBV3-2) combines with J gene TRBJ1-4, with a tentative D call TRBD1 (5 bases). This CDR3 spans 14 amino acids. Trimming shortened V by 6 bases and J by 7 bases, and 15 bases separated the two germline ends. CDR1 LGHDT and CDR2 YNNKEL come from the germline V gene (reference sequence). This CDR3 reads CASRHKAGSEKLFF. Here the CDR3 DNA reads TGTGCCAGCAGGCATAAAGCAGGGTCTGAAAAACTGTTTTTT.

The rearrangement joins TRBV4-1 to TRBJ1-2; TRBD1 might be the D (6 bases). The germline V gene encodes CDR1 MGHRA and CDR2 YSYEKL. Between the trimmed V and J ends, which lost 1 base and 1 base, there was a span of 13 bases. This CDR3 has 16 amino acids. The CDR3 DNA reads as TGCGCCAGCAGCCAAGGTCTGCTAGGGGGTAACTATGGCTACACCTTC. Translating it yields CASSQGLLGGNYGYTF.

This clone was observed a handful of times. This chain joins TRBV18 and TRBJ1-5; D might be TRBD1 (5 bases). V was trimmed by 0 bases and J by 7 bases, leaving 16 bases between them. Germline CDR1 and CDR2: KGHSH and LQKENI. The CDR3 is 16 residues long. The CDR3 DNA reads as TGTGCCAGCTCACCACCTCTCGGTCAGGGTAGGCAGCCCCAGCATTTT. It translates to CASSPPLGQGRQPQHF.

The CDR3 DNA is TGTGCCAGCAGTGCGGACAGGGCCTTTAATGAAAAACTGTTTTTT. Translation: CASSADRAFNEKLFF. The gene calls are TRBV2 and TRBJ1-4; 8 bases are a match to TRBD1. CDR3 length equals 15 residues. From germline, CDR1 is SNHLY and CDR2 FYNNEI. V gave up 4 bases and J gave up 4 bases; unmatched junction bases: 5.

The V and J genes are TRBV12-3 or TRBV12-4 and TRBJ1-2; 7 bases agree with TRBD1. V lost 5 bases, J lost 7 bases, and 4 bases stayed unmatched. The CDR3 spans 12 residues. The CDR3 region is CASSQGGGGYTF. DNA of the CDR3: TGTGCCAGCAGTCAGGGGGGTGGTGGCTACACCTTC.

This chain links TRBV5-1 with TRBJ2-3, with D possibly being TRBD2 (6 bases). Germline CDR1 reads SGHRS; CDR2 reads YFSETQ. There are 20 residues in the CDR3. Trimming cost V 5 bases and J 3 bases, with 31 bases left between them. The CDR3 is CASSCLDYFQPSNNTDTQYF. The DNA of the CDR3 is TGCGCCAGCAGTTGTTTGGACTATTTCCAGCCAAGCAACAATACAGATACGCAGTATTTT.

V and J are TRBV5-1 and TRBJ1-2; 8 bases agree with TRBD1. V dropped 4 bases and J dropped 2; count of bases not matched to a gene: 7. The germline CDR1 and CDR2 sequences are SGHRS and YFSETQ. This CDR3 is built from 15 residues. CDR3 amino acids: CASSPGDRSNYGYTF. CDR3 in DNA: TGCGCCAGCAGCCCAGGGGACAGGTCAAACTATGGCTACACCTTC.

The chain links TRBV2 to TRBJ1-1, with D possibly TRBD1 on 5 matching bases. The CDR3 contains 17 residues. V was pared by 0 bases and J by 4 bases, with 18 bases between. The germline CDR1 and CDR2 sequences are SNHLY and FYNNEI. The CDR3 is CASSEAGGRWIPTEAFF. CDR3 sequence (DNA): TGTGCCAGCAGTGAAGCTGGGGGGAGGTGGATTCCCACTGAAGCTTTCTTT.

The chain is built from TRBV3-1 (or the pseudogene TRBV3-2) and TRBJ2-2; 9 bases align to TRBD2. The CDR3 consists of 17 residues. V was pared by 2 bases and J by 1 base, with 5 bases of the junction left unmatched. Germline-derived CDR1 and CDR2 are LGHDT and YNNKEL (reference sequence). The DNA of the CDR3 is TGTGCCAGCAGCCAACCCTGGACTAGCGAGAACACCGGGGAGCTGTTTTTT. As protein: CASSQPWTSENTGELFF.

The chain uses TRBV15 and TRBJ1-4, with D perhaps TRBD1 (5 bases). Trimming removed 5 bases from V and 8 bases from J, with 18 bases in between. The CDR3 has 15 amino acids. Looked up from germline, CDR1 is LNHNV and CDR2 is YYDKDF (reference sequence). The CDR3 nucleotides are TGTGCCACCAGCTCAGCCAGGGTGGCCGGCGAAAAACTGTTTTTT. Residues: CATSSARVAGEKLFF. Filled out from reference TRBV15 and TRBJ1-4, the complete variable domain reads DAMVIQNPRYQVTQFGKPVTLSCSQTLNHNVMYWYQQKSSQAPKLLFHYYDKDFNNEADTPDNFQSRRPNTSFCFLDIRSPGLGDTAMYLCATSSARVAGEKLFFGSGTQLSVL.

The chain is built from TRBV5-4 and TRBJ1-2; D is unresolved. This CDR3 comprises 15 residues. Trimming took 0 bases from V and 4 from J, leaving 13 bases between them. Germline V lookup: CDR1 SGHNT, CDR2 YYREEE (reference sequence). CDR3 in amino acids: CASSLASIAGYGYTF. The CDR3 DNA reads TGTGCCAGCAGCTTGGCAAGCATAGCGGGCTATGGCTACACCTTC. The variable domain in full, completed from reference TRBV5-4 and TRBJ1-2, reads ETGVTQSPTHLIKTRGQQVTLRCSSQSGHNTVSWYQQALGQGPQFIFQYYREEENGRGNFPPRFSGLQFPNYSSELNVNALELDDSALYLCASSLASIAGYGYTFGSGTRLTVV.

The rearrangement uses TRBV28 and TRBJ1-2; 7 nucleotides match TRBD1. Germline V gene lookup returns CDR1 MDHEN and CDR2 SYDVKM. The CDR3 has 13 amino acids. Unmatched junction bases numbered 7, after V lost 4 bases and J lost 8 bases. CDR3: CASSWDSLWGYTF. CDR3 nucleotides: TGTGCCAGCAGTTGGGACAGTCTCTGGGGCTACACCTTC.

The chain couples TRBV5-1 to TRBJ2-1; TRBD2 matches 7 bases. The CDR3 contains 17 residues. The trim removed 2 bases at V and 0 bases at J, leaving 8 bases unmatched. Germline V gene lookup returns CDR1 SGHRS and CDR2 YFSETQ. In nucleotides, the CDR3 is TGCGCCAGCAGCTTTGGCGGGAGAGGATTCTCCTACAATGAGCAGTTCTTC. It codes for CASSFGGRGFSYNEQFF.

The rearrangement links TRBV29-1 to TRBJ1-1; no clear D gene. This CDR3 has 13 amino acids. CDR1 SQVTM and CDR2 ANQGSEA come from the germline V gene. V shed 8 bases and J shed 0 bases, with 13 bases lying between them. The CDR3 DNA is TGCAGCATTCACAGAGGGATGAACACTGAAGCTTTCTTT. Its protein is CSIHRGMNTEAFF.

CDR3 amino acids: CATTGPNQPQHF. As DNA, the CDR3 is TGTGCCACAACAGGGCCCAATCAGCCCCAGCATTTT. This sequence joins TRBV6-5 and TRBJ1-5, with a weak D call TRBD1 (6 bases). V shed 10 bases and J shed 3 bases, with 10 bases lying between them. This CDR3 comprises 12 residues. The germline CDR1 and CDR2 sequences are MNHEY and SVGAGI.

The chain recombines TRBV9 with TRBJ2-3; 12 nucleotides line up with TRBD2. This CDR3 is 15 amino acids long. The V gene end was trimmed by 3 bases and the J gene end by 5 bases; junction bases not matched to a gene: 4. CDR1 is SGDLS and CDR2 is YYNGEE in the germline V gene. CDR3 DNA: TGTGCCAGCAGCGGACTAGCGGGAGCGGGAGATACGCAGTATTTT. The encoded protein is CASSGLAGAGDTQYF.

V and J are TRBV3-1 (or the pseudogene TRBV3-2) and TRBJ1-1; D uncertain. The germline V gene encodes CDR1 LGHDT and CDR2 YNNKEL (reference sequence). CDR3 length: 12 residues. V lost 0 bases, J lost 6 bases, and 5 bases lay in between. The CDR3 DNA sequence: TGTGCCAGCAGCCAAGACCCCGCTGAAGCTTTCTTT. The encoded protein is CASSQDPAEAFF.

The CDR3 sequence is CASMAGQGNIQPQHF. The CDR3 nucleotides are TGTGCCAGTATGGCGGGACAGGGCAATATTCAGCCCCAGCATTTT. V and J are TRBV6-5 and TRBJ1-5; TRBD1 matches 9 bases. This CDR3 is 15 amino acids long. Trimming cost V 9 bases and J 6 bases; bases outside gene matches: 12. Germline CDR1 MNHEY, CDR2 SVGAGI.

The V and J genes are TRBV30 and TRBJ2-7; 8 bases match TRBD2. CDR1 is GTSNPN and CDR2 is SVGIG in the germline V gene (reference sequence). Trimming took 0 bases from V and 6 from J; bases not matched to a gene: 13. CDR3 size: 16 residues. The CDR3 nucleotides read TGTGCCTGGAGTGTAAGGAACACGGGAGGGCCGGGCGAGCAGTACTTC. It encodes CAWSVRNTGGPGEQYF. Based on the CDR3 plus reference TRBV30 and TRBJ2-7, the full variable domain is SQTIHQWPATLVQPVGSPLSLECTVEGTSNPNLYWYRQAAGRGLQLLFYSVGIGQISSEVPQNLSASRPQDRQFILSSKKLLLSDSGFYLCAWSVRNTGGPGEQYFGPGTRLTVT.

The chain is built from TRBV5-1 and TRBJ2-1; TRBD1 might be the D (5 bases). The CDR3 spans 16 residues. The germline V gene encodes CDR1 SGHRS and CDR2 YFSETQ. Trimming shortened V by 1 base and J by 4 bases, and 15 bases separated the two germline ends. The CDR3 reads CASSLQGGANYNEQFF. The CDR3 coding sequence is TGCGCCAGCAGCTTGCAGGGTGGGGCAAATTACAATGAGCAGTTCTTC.

The chain joins TRBV27 to TRBJ1-5; the match to TRBD1 covers 7 bases. Germline V gene data show CDR1 as MNHEY and CDR2 as SMNVEV (reference sequence). This CDR3 is built from 14 residues. The V gene end was trimmed by 6 bases and the J gene end by 7 bases; junction bases not matched to a gene: 9. The CDR3 here is CASSASPTGQPQHF. The CDR3 bases are TGTGCCAGCAGCGCGAGCCCGACAGGGCAGCCCCAGCATTTT.

The CDR3 DNA reads as TGTGCCAGCAGCTTTCAAGGGGGTCGGTTGTTGACCCAGTACTTC. This codes for CASSFQGGRLLTQYF. The chain employs TRBV9 and TRBJ2-5; tentatively, D is TRBD1 (6 bases). The V end lost 4 bases, the J end lost 7 bases, and 20 bases lay between the germline ends. Germline values: CDR1 SGDLS, CDR2 YYNGEE. The CDR3 is 15 residues long.

This chain connects TRBV3-1 (or the pseudogene TRBV3-2) to TRBJ1-1, with D perhaps TRBD1 (5 bases). V was cut by 3 bases and J by 5 bases, with 13 bases left in between. This CDR3 has 14 amino acids. Germline V CDR1 and CDR2: LGHDT, YNNKEL (reference sequence). The CDR3 spells CASSHRARVTEAFF. As DNA, the CDR3 is TGTGCCAGCAGCCACCGCGCCAGGGTTACTGAAGCTTTCTTT.

V usage is TRBV30 and J usage is TRBJ1-5, with TRBD1 as a possible D gene (5 bases). V gave up 7 bases and J gave up 5 bases, with 15 bases separating them. Germline CDR1 is GTSNPN and CDR2 is SVGIG (reference sequence). The CDR3 runs 13 residues. In DNA form, the CDR3 reads TGTGCCTATACCCCAGGGTCCGATCAGCCCCAGCATTTT. Translation: CAYTPGSDQPQHF.

The gene calls are TRBV7-9 and TRBJ1-2, with unresolved D. V dropped 5 bases and J dropped 7 bases, with 14 bases sitting between them. CDR1 and CDR2 from the germline V gene are SEHNR and FQNEAQ (reference sequence). This CDR3 has 13 amino acids. DNA for the CDR3: TGTGCCAGCAGCCCTAGCGGGCACTTTGGCTACACCTTC. Its protein product is CASSPSGHFGYTF.